This TCR beta chain was observed in a study of blood T cells in healthy people across ages. Broader study findings: CMV infection status of these donors was not known.

On this clonotype: Its target is unknown. Just one base apart from a much larger clone, this may be a read error.

Sample-barcoded 5' priming and a J-beta primer mix drove a second PCR of 7 to 11 cycles. TCRdb redid the calling of the 5' RACE reads with MiXCR, one entry per CDR3 protein. Here the sample spans about 1.6 million distinct CDR3 sequences, about 35% being singletons. This sequence originates from a woman aged 25 to 45 in good health. Sequencing used blood.

The CDR3 DNA reads TGCGCCAGCAGCATCGGACAGGGAAGCTCCTCCGAGCAGTACTTC. The encoded protein is CASSIGQGSSSEQYF. This chain uses TRBV5-1 with TRBJ2-7; 8 nucleotides align to TRBD1. This CDR3 contains 15 residues. Germline CDR1 and CDR2: SGHRS and YFSETQ.